This T cell receptor beta chain originates from a study of T-cell reconstitution after alpha-beta-depleted transplantation in children. Unique molecular identifiers were incorporated during preparation of the TCRbeta library. One entry per CDR3 protein, called by TCRdb with MiXCR from the PCR reads. Here the sample spans around 370,000 distinct CDR3 sequences, about 9.3% being singletons. From germline, CDR1 is DFQATT and CDR2 SNEGSKA (reference sequence). Deletions cut 5 bases from V and 0 bases from J, with 11 bases between. This CDR3 is built from 14 residues. The receptor's source is a human donor who donated a stem cell graft to a child with acute lymphoblastic leukemia. The chain joins TRBV20-1 to TRBJ2-1; D is undetermined. Specimen: PBMCs from the stem cell graft donor, collected from the stem cell graft. The CDR3 loop is CSAPMESSYNEQFF. As DNA, the CDR3 is TGCAGTGCTCCTATGGAGAGCTCCTACAATGAGCAGTTCTTC.